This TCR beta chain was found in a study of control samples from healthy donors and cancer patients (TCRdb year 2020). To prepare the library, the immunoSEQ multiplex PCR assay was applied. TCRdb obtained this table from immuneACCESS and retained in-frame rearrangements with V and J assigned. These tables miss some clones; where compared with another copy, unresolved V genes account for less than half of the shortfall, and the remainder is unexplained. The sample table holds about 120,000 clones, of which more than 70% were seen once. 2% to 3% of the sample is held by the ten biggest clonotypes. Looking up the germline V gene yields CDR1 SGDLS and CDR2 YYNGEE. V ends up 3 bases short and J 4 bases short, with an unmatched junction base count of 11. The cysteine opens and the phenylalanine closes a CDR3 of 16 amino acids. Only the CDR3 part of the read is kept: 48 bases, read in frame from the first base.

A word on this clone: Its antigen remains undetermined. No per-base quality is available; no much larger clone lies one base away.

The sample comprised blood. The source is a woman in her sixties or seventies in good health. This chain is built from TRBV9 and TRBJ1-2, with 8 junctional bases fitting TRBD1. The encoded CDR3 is CASSEEDRGGSYGYTF. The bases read TGTGCCAGCAGCGAAGAAGACAGGGGCGGAAGCTATGGCTACACCTTC.